This T cell receptor beta chain was sequenced for a study of cytomegalovirus exposure and HLA in healthy donors. Study-wide results and limits: Most TCRs appeared rarely, but some public TCRs recurred in many donors. A subsequent analysis found that TCR clusters from the first cohort also tended to co-occur in the 120 validation repertoires, with about 93% of cluster scores above 0.

The CDR3 consists of 15 residues. V was clipped by 2 bases and J by 6 bases; unmatched bases: 4. Germline lookup yields CDR1 KGHSH and CDR2 LQKENI. Here immunoSEQ multiplex PCR was the method, and the copy in TCRdb shows in-frame clones only, minus some. Altogether some 110,000 clones are present, about nine tenths being singletons, with the ten largest covering roughly 4.4%. The donors were part of the approximately 130-subject validation cohort, which stood apart from the 666-subject first cohort. Remarks on this clone: The antigen is unknown.

The sample taken for sequencing was PBMCs. The V call is TRBV18, the J call TRBJ2-5, with TRBD2 identical over 12 bases. The sequence came from a man aged 18 to 29 in good health and CMV-seropositive. Here the CDR3 reads CASSPTTSGSQTQYF. The CDR3 DNA is TGTGCCAGCTCACCAACGACTAGCGGGAGTCAGACCCAGTACTTC.